This T cell receptor (beta chain) was sequenced during a study of cytomegalovirus exposure and HLA in healthy donors (TCRdb year 2017). Background on the whole study: According to an earlier analysis of several hundred of the donors, about 190 million T cells yielded over 90 million unique TCR beta sequences and around 280 Gb of sequence data. In an earlier analysis of several hundred of the donors, high-throughput TCR beta sequencing was used to judge whether each TCR beta V gene segment behaved as functional or pseudogenic. Donor age, sex, ethnicity and CMV serostatus were compiled together with the repertoire data. The aim of the study was to test whether cataloging public T cell receptors could identify signatures of past pathogen exposure. Using immunosequencing, the study profiled T cell repertoires from 550 to 750 subjects and related those repertoires to cytomegalovirus serostatus. Typing coverage differed by locus: A, B, C, DRB1 and DQB1 were typed in roughly 629-640 donors, DQA1 in about 560, DPA1 in around 610, and DPB1 in 472. Genome-wide SNP genotypes for about 65% of the 666 donors were used in a later genetic analysis, which treated that subset as a discovery cohort. Of the 350 to 400 genotyped donors, roughly 80% fell in the genetic ancestry cluster associated with self-reported Caucasian donors. HLA typing covered class I and class II loci at four-digit resolution. A separate validation cohort of approximately 130 different subjects was used in addition to the roughly 700-subject first cohort. An early release covering 550 to 700 HLA-typed donors comprised about 300 gigabases of sequencing data and around 80 million unique TCR sequences. On average, about 240,000 unique TCR beta nucleotide sequences were sequenced per donor among some 430 genotyped donors of the cohort, with around 19% of those sequences being non-productive. To predict cytomegalovirus infection status, the study brought together high-throughput TCR immunosequencing, statistical association of individual TCRs with disease status, and machine learning. Every discovery cohort repertoire had been produced on one sequencing platform. In a later analysis, previously published TCR beta repertoires from fewer than 750 donors were re-analyzed and high-resolution HLA genotyping was added so that TCR occurrence patterns could be studied. The later analysis used no new phenotypic data to find candidate immune exposures, relying instead on TCR beta sequences and their occurrence across donors. Five DR-DQ haplotypes were handled as single units for association and clustering, since linkage in the cohort was strong.

Study-wide findings and limitations: Most TCR sequences were seen in very few donors, while some public TCRs were found in many individuals. At a false discovery rate of 0.05, a later analysis linked 16,951 TCR beta sequences to specific HLA alleles. Because counts were too low, roughly 18 rarely observed V segments, including chromosome 9 orphons, were left out of the earlier analysis of roughly 600 of the donors. A later analysis found that most CMV-associated TCR beta chains appeared HLA-restricted, with HLA associations seemingly driven largely by CMV exposure. The 87-base-pair reads could not distinguish some IMGT-functional V segments, including TRBV6-2 and TRBV6-3, so those segments were excluded. A later analysis reported that several top co-occurrence clusters appeared linked to parvovirus B19, influenza, CMV and Epstein-Barr virus. CMV serostatus was the only immune exposure information available for the cohort. In an earlier analysis of fewer than 750 of the donors, most TCR beta V segments were observed in productive rearrangements about 90% or about 30% of the time, broadly matching IMGT annotations. When HLA alleles, especially DR and DQ, strongly co-occurred, attributing TCR associations to individual alleles was difficult. A further reported finding was that TCR beta sequences accurately predicted the HLA-A and HLA-B alleles for most subjects in the first cohort. A cluster of highly shared sequence variants was judged likely to represent a technical artifact of the sequencing pipeline. Because HLA typing was missing for some donors at each locus, association tests included only the typed subset. In this cohort, only TCR beta chains were sequenced, and detectable features were limited by the absence of alpha or paired-chain data. Three of the identified cytomegalovirus-associated TCR beta chains were confirmed in vitro to be specific for cytomegalovirus antigens. Sequencing depth was assumed to be roughly uniform across donors in the presence/absence analyses, though that assumption may not hold. The authors suggested that the approach could potentially be extended to other disease states and immunological phenotypes. In the study, about 150 TCR beta chains were listed as associated with cytomegalovirus. V-gene and J-gene trimming of TCR beta chains was associated with a missense DCLRE1C variant in a later genetic analysis, and the association was replicated in an independent cohort. Linkage disequilibrium might explain the correlated functional status among segregating V segments, but an unknown experimental factor could not be ruled out. Compared with equally common non-associated chains, HLA-associated TCR beta chains in a later analysis were more clonally expanded and had lower generation probabilities. According to a later analysis, TCR association rates differed among HLA loci, with DRB1 alleles showing the most associated TCRs and HLA-C alleles showing the fewest. According to a later genetic analysis, donors in an Asian-associated ancestry cluster had fewer N-insertions in productive TCRs than the roughly 660-donor mean. Cytomegalovirus status was reported to be diagnosed by the classifier with high specificity and sensitivity in both the original and validation cohorts.

Comment on this clone: This receptor's antigen is unknown.

The CDR3 covers 14 residues, taking in both the cysteine and the phenylalanine. The retained sequence is limited to the CDR3, 42 bases, with the frame set at the first base. The germline V gene (reference sequence) sets CDR1 to SEHNR and CDR2 to FQNEAQ. Trimming removed 2 bases from V and 7 bases from J; the gene matches leave 4 bases unexplained. Library construction relied on the immunoSEQ multiplex PCR assay. For the multiplex PCR, a mixture combining 60 forward primers for TCR Vbeta segments and 13 reverse primers for TCR Jbeta segments was used. The CDR3 region of rearranged TCR beta genes was amplified from genomic DNA with a multiplex PCR assay. The amplified TCR beta libraries were sequenced on the Illumina HiSeq System as 87-base-pair reads. The paper's data handling went like this. A later analysis counted tens of millions of unique TCR beta chains across the 700 or so repertoires, and roughly 9.9 million of these chains were shared by at least two donors. To remove PCR and sequencing errors, raw reads were error-corrected and collapsed into unique sequences using a nearest-neighbor algorithm that merged closely related sequences. CDR3 sequences were aligned to IMGT reference sequences to assign V, D and J gene segments. Each retained sequence needed at least a six-nucleotide match to both a V gene segment and a J gene segment. Rearrangements were classified as productive when the CDR3 lacked stop codons and remained in frame with V and J, and all other rearrangements were classified as non-productive. CDR3 was defined according to IMGT convention as the region running from the second conserved V-encoded cysteine to the conserved J-encoded phenylalanine. In an earlier analysis of more than 550 of the donors, sequences lacking an unambiguous match to a single V gene segment were excluded. An earlier analysis of 500 to 700 of the donors classified V segments as functional when productive rearrangements were above 56.7% and as segregating when the standard deviation between donors was above 5%. A statistical classification framework was built to diagnose cytomegalovirus status from the catalog of TCR beta chain sequences. In a later analysis, V and J genes were assigned by comparing TCR nucleotide sequences against IMGT/GENE-DB human TR gene sequences. A later analysis assigned CDR3 sequences and most-parsimonious VDJ recombination scenarios with the TCRdist pipeline. In a later analysis, each TCR beta chain was defined by its CDR3 amino acid sequence together with its V-gene family, and reads without a unique V-gene family were excluded. As a way to deal with suspected cross-contamination and a sequencing artifact, a later analysis dropped roughly 620 nucleotide sequences that were highly shared and had low generation probability. In a later analysis, a clonal expansion index was calculated for each public chain from normalized within-repertoire ranks of inferred template counts. A later analysis computed generation probabilities with a VDJ recombination model fitted to out-of-frame rearrangements, and checked the results against IGoR. A later analysis scored TCR-TCR, TCR-HLA and TCR-CMV co-occurrence with hypergeometric tests, applying a repertoire-size bias correction to TCR pairs. A later analysis estimated false discovery rates by permuting HLA or CMV assignments 20 times. A later analysis grouped co-occurring TCRs with DBSCAN, adding TCRdist sequence similarity when clustering within HLA-allele-positive subsets. For co-occurrence clustering, repertoires with fewer than 30,000 or more than 120,000 public chains were excluded, along with four to six repertoires with anomalous nucleotide sharing. Drawn from immuneACCESS, this table holds only the in-frame rearrangements with V and J called that TCRdb kept. Clones are partly lost; checked studies trace under half to an unresolved V gene and leave the rest unexplained. The V and J calls and the clone size are those of that table, but D and trimming were determined from the DNA. The sample's records list 150,000 to 200,000 clones. The leading ten clones occupy less than 0.9% of the sample.

The cohort comprised fewer than 750 healthy bone marrow donors. Cohort members were all nominally healthy when sampled, although unrecorded immune exposures were likely present. The donor was CMV seronegative and belonged to the group of around 400 seronegative cohort members. A peripheral blood sample was collected from each donor, and TCR beta sequencing was performed on peripheral blood mononuclear cells. Genomic DNA extraction from the blood cell samples was performed with the Qiagen DNeasy Blood Extraction Kit. Sequencing was carried out using PBMCs. The chain uses TRBV7-9 and TRBJ1-4, with 7 bases aligning to TRBD1. The TCR sequence derives from a boy aged 5-17 years in good health and CMV-seronegative. At the DNA level, the sequence is TGTGCCAGCAGCTTACGCCGGGACAGTGAAAAACTGTTTTTT. The translation is CASSLRRDSEKLFF.